This T cell receptor beta chain originates from a study of cytomegalovirus exposure and HLA in healthy donors. Study-wide context: Out of about 170 million T cells, an earlier analysis found 117 million unique TCR beta sequences in total.

The PCR ran on 60 Vbeta and 13 Jbeta primers. Using immunoSEQ multiplex PCR, the repertoire was profiled, and TCRdb retains in-frame clones only, with some absent. The repertoire consists of tens of thousands of clones, with about four fifths occurring once and the leading ten covering about 3.3%. Worth noting for this clone: The antigen remains unidentified.

CDR1 and CDR2 (germline): SGHDT, YYEEEE. This CDR3 has 15 amino acids. Trimming took 2 bases from V and 2 from J, leaving 14 bases between them. Study-wide points: An analysis that was carried out later associated 17,000 or so TCR beta sequences with HLA alleles at 0.05 false discovery rate. Follow-up analysis found HLA locus-dependent TCR association rates, highest for DRB1 and lowest for HLA-C.

What was sequenced was PBMCs. This receptor was taken from a middle-aged woman in good health and CMV-seronegative. The V gene is TRBV5-6, the J gene TRBJ2-7, with D tentatively TRBD2 (6 bases). The CDR3 nucleotides read TGTGCCAGCAGCTTCGACGCGGGGTCGACCTACGAGCAGTACTTC. Amino acids: CASSFDAGSTYEQYF.